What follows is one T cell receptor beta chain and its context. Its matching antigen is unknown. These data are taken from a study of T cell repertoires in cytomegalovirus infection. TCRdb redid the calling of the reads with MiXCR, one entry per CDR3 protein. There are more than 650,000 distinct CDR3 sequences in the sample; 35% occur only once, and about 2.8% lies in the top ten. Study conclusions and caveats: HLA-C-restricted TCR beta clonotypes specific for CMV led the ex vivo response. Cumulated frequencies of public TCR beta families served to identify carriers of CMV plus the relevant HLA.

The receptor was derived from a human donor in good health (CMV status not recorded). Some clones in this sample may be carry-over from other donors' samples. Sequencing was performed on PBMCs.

The CDR3 DNA is TGTGCCATACTGGGGGGGGAGGGCCCCCGGACCTACGAGCAGTACTTC. This sequence encodes CAILGGEGPRTYEQYF. The chain couples TRBV7-9 to TRBJ2-7; 7 bases are a match to TRBD2. The germline V gene encodes CDR1 SEHNR and CDR2 FQNEAQ (reference sequence). CDR3 length: 16 amino acids. V gave up 10 bases and J gave up 2 bases; unmatched junction bases: 17.